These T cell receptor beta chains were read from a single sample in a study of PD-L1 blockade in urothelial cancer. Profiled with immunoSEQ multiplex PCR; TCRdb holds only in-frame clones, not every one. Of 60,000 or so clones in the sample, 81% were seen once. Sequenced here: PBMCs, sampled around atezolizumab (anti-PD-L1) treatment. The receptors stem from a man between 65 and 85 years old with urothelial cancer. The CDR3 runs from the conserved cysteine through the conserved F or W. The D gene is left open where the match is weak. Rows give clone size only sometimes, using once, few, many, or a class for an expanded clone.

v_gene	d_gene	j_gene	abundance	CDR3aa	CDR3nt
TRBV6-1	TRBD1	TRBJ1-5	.	CASSQTGNQPQHF	TGTGCCAGCAGTCAGACAGGGAATCAGCCCCAGCATTTT
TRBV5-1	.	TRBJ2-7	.	CASSLGSVTGNEQYF	TGCGCCAGCAGCTTGGGGTCTGTGACGGGGAACGAGCAGTACTTC
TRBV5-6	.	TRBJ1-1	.	CASSLVGTKGAEAFF	TGTGCCAGCAGCTTGGTGGGCACCAAGGGGGCTGAAGCTTTCTTT
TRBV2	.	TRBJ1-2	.	CASSSQASNYGYTF	TGTGCCAGCAGTTCCCAAGCCTCTAACTATGGCTACACCTTC
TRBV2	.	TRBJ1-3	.	CASSEAGSNTIYF	TGTGCCAGCAGTGAGGCAGGATCTAACACCATATATTTT
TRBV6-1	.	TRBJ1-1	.	CASSVRGYVGERAFF	TGTGCCAGCAGTGTACGGGGATATGTGGGAGAACGGGCTTTCTTT
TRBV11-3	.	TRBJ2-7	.	CASSLGSSSDEQYF	TGTGCCAGCAGCTTAGGGTCTAGCTCCGACGAGCAGTACTTC
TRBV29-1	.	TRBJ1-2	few	CSVVSAGLDGYTF	TGCAGCGTTGTTTCAGCAGGGCTAGATGGCTACACCTTC
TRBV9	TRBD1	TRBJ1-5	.	CASSPGTGEQPQHF	TGTGCCAGCAGCCCCGGGACAGGGGAACAGCCCCAGCATTTT
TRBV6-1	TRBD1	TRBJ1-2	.	CASRPGTGVDYGYTF	TGTGCCAGCAGACCTGGGACAGGGGTTGACTATGGCTACACCTTC
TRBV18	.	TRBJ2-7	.	CASSPGASYEQYF	TGTGCCAGCTCACCAGGGGCCTCCTACGAGCAGTACTTC
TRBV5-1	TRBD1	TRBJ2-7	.	CASSRGQGNYEQYF	TGCGCCAGCAGCAGGGGACAGGGGAACTACGAGCAGTACTTC
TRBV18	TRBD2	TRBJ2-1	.	CASSQASGTGNEQFF	TGTGCCAGCTCACAAGCTAGCGGGACGGGGAATGAGCAGTTCTTC
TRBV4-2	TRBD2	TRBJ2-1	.	CASSQVNEASGLNEQFF	TGTGCCAGCAGCCAAGTCAACGAGGCTAGCGGACTCAATGAGCAGTTCTTC
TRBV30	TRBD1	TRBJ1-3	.	CAGTVSDTIYF	TGTGCCGGGACAGTGTCTGACACCATATATTTT
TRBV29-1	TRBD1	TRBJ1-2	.	CSVERRGLSGYTF	TGCAGCGTTGAGAGAAGGGGGCTAAGTGGCTACACCTTC
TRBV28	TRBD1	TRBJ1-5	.	CASTRDRGGSQPQHF	TGTGCCAGCACCAGGGACAGGGGAGGGAGTCAGCCCCAGCATTTT